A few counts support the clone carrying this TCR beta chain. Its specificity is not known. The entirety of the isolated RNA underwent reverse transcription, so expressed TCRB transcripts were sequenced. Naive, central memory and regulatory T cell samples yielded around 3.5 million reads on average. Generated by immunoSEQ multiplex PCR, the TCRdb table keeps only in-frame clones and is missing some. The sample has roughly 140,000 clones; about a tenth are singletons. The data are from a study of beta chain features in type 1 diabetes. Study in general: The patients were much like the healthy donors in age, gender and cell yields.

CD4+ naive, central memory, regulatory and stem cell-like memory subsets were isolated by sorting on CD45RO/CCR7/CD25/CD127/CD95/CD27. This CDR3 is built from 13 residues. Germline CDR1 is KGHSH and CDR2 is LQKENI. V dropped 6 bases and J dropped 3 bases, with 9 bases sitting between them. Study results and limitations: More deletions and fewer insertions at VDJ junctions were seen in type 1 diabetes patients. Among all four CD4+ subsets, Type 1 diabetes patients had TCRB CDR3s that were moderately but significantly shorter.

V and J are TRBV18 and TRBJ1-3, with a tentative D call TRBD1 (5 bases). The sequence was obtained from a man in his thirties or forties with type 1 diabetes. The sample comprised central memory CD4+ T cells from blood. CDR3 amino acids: CASSQDIGNTIYF. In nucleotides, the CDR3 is TGTGCCAGCTCCCAGGACATTGGAAACACCATATATTTT.